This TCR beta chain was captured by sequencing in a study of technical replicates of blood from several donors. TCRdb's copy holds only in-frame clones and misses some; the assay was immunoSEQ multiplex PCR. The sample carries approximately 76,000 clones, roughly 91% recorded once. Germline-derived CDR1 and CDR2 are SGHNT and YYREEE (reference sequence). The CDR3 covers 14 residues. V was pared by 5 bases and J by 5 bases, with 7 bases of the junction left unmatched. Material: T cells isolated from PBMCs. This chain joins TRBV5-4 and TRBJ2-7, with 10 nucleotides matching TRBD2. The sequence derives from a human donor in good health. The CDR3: CASRSLAGSNEQYF. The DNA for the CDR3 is TGTGCCAGCAGGTCACTAGCGGGATCTAACGAGCAGTACTTC.